The clone carrying this T cell receptor beta chain was recorded many times. The target antigen is unknown. This sample stems from a study of CD8 T cells in ankylosing spondylitis. Study results and limitations: Previously reported in reactive arthritis synovial fluid and blood were some of the motif variants. The authors reported significant enrichment of disease-linked clones in matched ankylosing spondylitis synovial fluid. Peripheral blood held disease-linked clones only at relatively low frequency, and these were CD8+. What appeared characteristic of ankylosing spondylitis blood was a TCR beta motif of 7 or 8 highly homologous variants.

V lost 5 bases and J lost 4, with 8 bases in between. Germline V gene lookup returns CDR1 SEHNR and CDR2 FQNEAQ (reference sequence). This CDR3 comprises 12 residues. Each TCR beta library was made by quantitative 5'-RACE that incorporated molecular barcodes. TCRdb recomputed calls from the 5' RACE reads with MiXCR, one row per CDR3 protein. The data show 650,000 to 800,000 distinct CDR3 sequences, around 19% seen once. This receptor was identified in a male donor with ankylosing spondylitis. Sequenced: blood, either unsorted or a sorted T cell fraction (not recorded which). V is TRBV7-9 and J is TRBJ1-1; D perhaps matches TRBD1 (6 bases). CDR3 bases: TGTGCCAGCAGCATAGGGGGCACTGAAGCTTTCTTT. Translation: CASSIGGTEAFF.